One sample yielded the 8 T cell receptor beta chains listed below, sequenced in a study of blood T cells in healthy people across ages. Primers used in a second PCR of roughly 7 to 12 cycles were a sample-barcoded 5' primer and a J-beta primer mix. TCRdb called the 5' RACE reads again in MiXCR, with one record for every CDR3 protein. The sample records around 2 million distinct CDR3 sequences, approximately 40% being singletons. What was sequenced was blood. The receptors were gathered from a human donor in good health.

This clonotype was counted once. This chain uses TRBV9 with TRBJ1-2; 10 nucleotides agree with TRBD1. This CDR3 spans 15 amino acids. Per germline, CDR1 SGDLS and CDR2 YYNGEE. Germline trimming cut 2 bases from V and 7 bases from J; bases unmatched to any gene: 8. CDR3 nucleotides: TGTGCCAGCAGCGTCCAGACAGGGGGCGCAAGTGGCTACACCTTC. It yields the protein CASSVQTGGASGYTF.

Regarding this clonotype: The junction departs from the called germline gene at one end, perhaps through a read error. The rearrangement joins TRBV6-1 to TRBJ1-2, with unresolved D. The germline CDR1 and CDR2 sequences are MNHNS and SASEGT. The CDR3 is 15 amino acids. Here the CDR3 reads CASSADGVLIYGHTF. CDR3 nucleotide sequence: TGTGCCAGCAGCGCGGACGGAGTCTTGATCTATGGCCACACCTTC.

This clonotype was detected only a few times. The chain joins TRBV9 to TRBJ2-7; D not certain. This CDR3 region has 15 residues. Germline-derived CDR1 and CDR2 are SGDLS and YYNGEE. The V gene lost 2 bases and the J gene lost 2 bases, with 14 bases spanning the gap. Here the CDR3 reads CASSVDLGETYEQYF. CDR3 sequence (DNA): TGTGCCAGCAGCGTCGATTTAGGTGAGACCTACGAGCAGTACTTC. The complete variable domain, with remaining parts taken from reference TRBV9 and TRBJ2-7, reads DSGVTQTPKHLITATGQRVTLRCSPRSGDLSVYWYQQSLDQGLQFLIQYYNGEERAKGNILERFSAQQFPDLHSELNLSSLELGDSALYFCASSVDLGETYEQYFGPGTRLTVT.

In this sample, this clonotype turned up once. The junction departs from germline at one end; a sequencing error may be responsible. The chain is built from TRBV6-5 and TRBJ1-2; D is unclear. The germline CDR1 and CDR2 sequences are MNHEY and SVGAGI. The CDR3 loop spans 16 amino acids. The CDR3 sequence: CASSFSWSGANYGCTF. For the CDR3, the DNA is TGTGCCAGCAGTTTTTCATGGTCGGGAGCTAACTATGGCTGCACCTTC.

In nucleotides, the CDR3 is TGCGCCAGCAGCCTGGTAAACAGGGTACCTAATGAGCAGTTCTTC. It specifies CASSLVNRVPNEQFF. The V call is TRBV5-1, the J call TRBJ2-1, with D perhaps matching TRBD1 (6 bases). Trimming took off 4 bases at V and 7 bases at J, with 18 bases between the two ends. CDR1 is SGHRS and CDR2 is YFSETQ in the germline V gene. The CDR3 length is 15 residues.

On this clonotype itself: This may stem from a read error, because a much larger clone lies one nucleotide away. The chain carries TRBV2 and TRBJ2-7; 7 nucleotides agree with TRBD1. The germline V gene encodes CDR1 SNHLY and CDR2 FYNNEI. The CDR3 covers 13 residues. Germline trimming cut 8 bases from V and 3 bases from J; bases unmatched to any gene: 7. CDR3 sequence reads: CASGTVSDYEQYF. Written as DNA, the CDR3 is TGTGCCAGCGGGACAGTTTCCGACTACGAGCAGTACTTC.

CDR3 protein: CASSATPMHEQYF. CDR3 bases: TGTGCCAGCAGCGCTACTCCAATGCACGAGCAGTACTTC. The chain employs TRBV5-4 and TRBJ2-7; no definite D call. Germline CDR1 and CDR2: SGHNT and YYREEE (reference sequence). The CDR3 consists of 13 residues. Deletions cut 4 bases from V and 5 bases from J, with 13 bases between.

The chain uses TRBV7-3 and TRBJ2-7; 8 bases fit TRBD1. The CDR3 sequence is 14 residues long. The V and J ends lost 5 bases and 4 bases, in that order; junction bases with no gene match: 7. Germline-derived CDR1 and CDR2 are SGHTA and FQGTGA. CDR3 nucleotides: TGTGCCAGCAGCCGTGGACAGGGAGATTACGAGCAGTACGTC. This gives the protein CASSRGQGDYEQYV.